This TCR beta chain was captured by sequencing in a study of OX40 agonist ivuxolimab in advanced cancers. Describing the broader study: The costimulatory receptor OX40 (CD134) was targeted by ivuxolimab, a fully human IgG2 agonistic monoclonal antibody. The paper describes the monotherapy dose-escalation part (N ≈ 52 patients) of the phase I trial of ivuxolimab. Of the approximately 54 patients in dose escalation, about 20 had hepatocellular carcinoma, approximately 15 had melanoma, 9 had renal cell carcinoma and 9 had head and neck cancer. Patients were allowed to have had prior anti-PD-1, anti-PD-L1 or anti-CTLA-4 therapy, and roughly 40% of the dose-escalation patients had previously received checkpoint inhibitors. Intravenous ivuxolimab was administered to patients every 2 weeks at six dose levels: 0.01, 0.1, 0.3, 1.5, 3 and 10 mg/kg. In the dose-escalation cohort, approximately 82% of patients were male, and the mean age was around 60 years, with a range of about 20 to 79. Three dose-escalation patients achieved partial responses, one with hepatocellular carcinoma and two with cutaneous melanoma. Peripheral TCRbeta sequencing was intended to test whether TCR sequence diversity was altered and clonal T-cell expansion was caused by ivuxolimab. Summary of the overall study and its limitations: At doses from 0.1 to 3.0 mg/kg, clonal expansion was seen in both CD4+ and CD8+ blood T cells between baseline and week 6. After ivuxolimab, CD8+ T cells had more expanded clones than CD4+ T cells on average. The antigen specificity of the clonally expanded peripheral T cells was not determined. Low levels of normalized T-cell clonal expansion were also shown by some nonresponding patients. In partial responders in the 0.1-3.0 mg/kg groups, normalized peripheral clonal expansion was found to be among the lowest, especially among CD8+ T cells.

Patients with autoimmune disease history or receiving systemic immunosuppression were excluded from the trial. Peripheral blood for TCR sequencing was collected from all dose cohorts at baseline, on cycle 4 day 1, and on cycle 7 day 1. The samples were drawn from a first-in-human, open-label, multicenter phase I dose-escalation trial of ivuxolimab. Adults with locally advanced or metastatic head and neck squamous cell, hepatocellular, melanoma or renal cell carcinoma were enrolled in the trial. Before TCR sequencing, CD4+ and CD8+ T cells were separately sorted from peripheral blood. Trimming takes 4 bases off V and 10 bases off J; junction bases not matched to a gene: 21. Including cysteine and phenylalanine, the CDR3 has 18 amino acids. Left in the record is the CDR3 DNA by itself, 54 bases read in frame from the first base. The germline V gene specifies SGHVS as CDR1 and FNYEAQ as CDR2. Comment on this clone: Its binding antigen is unknown. No quality values exist for individual bases; no much larger clone is one base distant.

For sequencing of the TCRbeta CDR3 region, genomic DNA was extracted from the sorted cells. The immunoSEQ Assay was used for sequencing of TCRbeta CDR3 regions. In TCRdb, the immuneACCESS table is reduced to in-frame sequences with V and J assigned. These tables do not hold every clone; where another copy was compared, an unresolved V gene accounts for under half, and the others remain unexplained. This sample comprises 69,000 or so clones, 82% of them detected only once. 5% of the sample is in the top ten clones. The chain links TRBV7-6 with TRBJ2-1; TRBD2 fits 8 bases in the junction. The origin of this receptor is an adult with an advanced solid tumor such as melanoma, head and neck, liver or kidney cancer. The material sequenced was CD4+ or CD8+ T cells sorted from blood, taken in a trial of the OX40 agonist ivuxolimab. The bases are TGTGCCAGCAGCTATAGGGTAGCGGCGGGGGGTCTTTTGAACGAGCAGTTCTTC. It encodes CASSYRVAAGGLLNEQFF.